This is a list of T cell receptor beta chains from one sample in a study of cytomegalovirus exposure and HLA in healthy donors. Libraries were prepared by immunoSEQ multiplex PCR; TCRdb keeps only in-frame clonotypes and omits some of them. The sample has over 65,000 clones, around 74% seen once. Specimen: PBMCs. The receptors here all came from a woman aged 25 to 39 in good health and CMV-seropositive. The CDR3 runs from the conserved cysteine through the conserved F or W. Fields, in order: D gene, CDR3 length, V gene, clone size, J gene, CDR3 protein, CDR3 DNA. A D gene is named only where the DNA matches it firmly. Rows may omit the clone size; those that give it use once, few, many or a size class.

d_gene: .
len: 14
v_gene: TRBV7-6
abundance: .
j_gene: TRBJ1-1
CDR3aa: CASSLAPGGTEAFF
CDR3nt: TGTGCCAGCAGCTTAGCGCCGGGGGGGACTGAAGCTTTCTTT

d_gene: TRBD2
len: 14
v_gene: TRBV7-6
abundance: medium-sized
j_gene: TRBJ2-1
CDR3aa: CASSLLAGGREQFF
CDR3nt: TGTGCCAGCAGCTTGCTAGCGGGAGGGCGAGAGCAGTTCTTC

d_gene: .
len: 14
v_gene: TRBV5-6
abundance: .
j_gene: TRBJ2-3
CDR3aa: CASSLRGIPDTQYF
CDR3nt: TGTGCCAGCAGCTTAAGGGGGATCCCAGATACGCAGTATTTT

d_gene: .
len: 15
v_gene: TRBV13
abundance: .
j_gene: TRBJ2-5
CDR3aa: CASRSGAGLQETQYF
CDR3nt: TGTGCCAGCAGGTCCGGAGCGGGCCTCCAAGAGACCCAGTACTTC

d_gene: TRBD1
len: 17
v_gene: TRBV15
abundance: .
j_gene: TRBJ1-5
CDR3aa: CATSRAGTGDGAQPQHF
CDR3nt: TGTGCCACCAGCAGGGCGGGGACAGGGGACGGGGCCCAGCCCCAGCATTTT

d_gene: TRBD1
len: 14
v_gene: TRBV11-2
abundance: many
j_gene: TRBJ2-7
CDR3aa: CASKLTGGRYEQYF
CDR3nt: TGTGCCAGCAAACTTACAGGGGGACGGTACGAGCAGTACTTC

d_gene: .
len: 15
v_gene: TRBV5-4
abundance: .
j_gene: TRBJ1-5
CDR3aa: CASSLAGPGNQPQHF
CDR3nt: TGTGCCAGCAGCTTGGCAGGGCCTGGCAATCAGCCCCAGCATTTT

d_gene: TRBD2
len: 16
v_gene: TRBV30
abundance: .
j_gene: TRBJ2-1
CDR3aa: CAYYFPGLADYNEQFF
CDR3nt: TGTGCCTACTACTTCCCGGGACTAGCGGATTACAATGAGCAGTTCTTC

d_gene: .
len: 15
v_gene: TRBV5-1
abundance: .
j_gene: TRBJ2-1
CDR3aa: CASSNGIAAYNEQFF
CDR3nt: TGCGCCAGCAGCAACGGAATAGCGGCATACAATGAGCAGTTCTTC

d_gene: .
len: 16
v_gene: TRBV7-2
abundance: .
j_gene: TRBJ2-1
CDR3aa: CASSYPGPSGYNEQFF
CDR3nt: TGTGCCAGCAGTTATCCGGGCCCATCGGGGTACAATGAGCAGTTCTTC

d_gene: TRBD2
len: 16
v_gene: TRBV2
abundance: .
j_gene: TRBJ2-3
CDR3aa: CASSETLVAGLGTQYF
CDR3nt: TGTGCCAGCAGCGAGACCCTGGTAGCGGGACTTGGGACGCAGTATTTT

d_gene: TRBD1
len: 14
v_gene: TRBV6-1
abundance: .
j_gene: TRBJ1-4
CDR3aa: CASRPQGVNEKLFF
CDR3nt: TGTGCCAGCAGACCACAGGGGGTTAATGAAAAACTGTTTTTT

d_gene: .
len: 13
v_gene: TRBV6-1
abundance: few
j_gene: TRBJ1-2
CDR3aa: CASSRTENYGYTF
CDR3nt: TGTGCCAGCAGTAGGACAGAAAACTATGGCTACACCTTC

d_gene: .
len: 15
v_gene: TRBV6-5
abundance: .
j_gene: TRBJ2-1
CDR3aa: CASSLHRTELNEQFF
CDR3nt: TGTGCCAGCAGTTTGCACAGGACAGAACTTAATGAGCAGTTCTTC

d_gene: .
len: 16
v_gene: TRBV4-2
abundance: .
j_gene: TRBJ1-3
CDR3aa: CASSQAGGRPGNTIYF
CDR3nt: TGTGCCAGCAGCCAAGCCGGGGGACGACCTGGAAACACCATATATTTT

d_gene: TRBD2
len: 23
v_gene: TRBV12-5
abundance: .
j_gene: TRBJ2-1
CDR3aa: CASAFICQGCLAGGPPLYNEQFF
CDR3nt: TGTGCTAGTGCCTTCATCTGTCAGGGCTGCCTAGCGGGAGGGCCTCCCCTCTACAATGAGCAGTTCTTC

d_gene: .
len: 15
v_gene: TRBV5-6
abundance: .
j_gene: TRBJ1-5
CDR3aa: CASTAAGDSNQPQHF
CDR3nt: TGTGCCAGCACCGCCGCAGGGGATAGCAATCAGCCCCAGCATTTT

d_gene: .
len: 16
v_gene: TRBV2
abundance: .
j_gene: TRBJ1-2
CDR3aa: CASSERQGRINYGYTF
CDR3nt: TGTGCCAGCAGTGAACGGCAGGGGAGAATAAACTATGGCTACACCTTC

d_gene: TRBD1
len: 16
v_gene: TRBV4-2
abundance: few
j_gene: TRBJ1-6
CDR3aa: CASSQDTHRGNSPLHF
CDR3nt: TGTGCCAGCAGCCAAGATACGCACAGGGGAAATTCACCCCTCCACTTT

d_gene: .
len: 14
v_gene: TRBV6-6
abundance: .
j_gene: TRBJ2-3
CDR3aa: CASSLLVSTDTQYF
CDR3nt: TGTGCCAGCAGTTTATTAGTGAGCACAGATACGCAGTATTTT

d_gene: TRBD2
len: 17
v_gene: TRBV7-2
abundance: .
j_gene: TRBJ2-1
CDR3aa: CASSSRRTGGTYNEQFF
CDR3nt: TGTGCCAGCAGCTCCAGGAGGACGGGAGGAACCTACAATGAGCAGTTCTTC

d_gene: .
len: 13
v_gene: TRBV7-9
abundance: once
j_gene: TRBJ2-7
CDR3aa: CASSLNMALEQYF
CDR3nt: TGTGCCAGCAGCTTGAACATGGCTTTGGAGCAGTACTTC

d_gene: .
len: 15
v_gene: TRBV30
abundance: .
j_gene: TRBJ2-3
CDR3aa: CAWSVGFASTDTQYF
CDR3nt: TGTGCCTGGAGTGTGGGCTTTGCTAGCACAGATACGCAGTATTTT

d_gene: TRBD1
len: 15
v_gene: TRBV19
abundance: .
j_gene: TRBJ2-2
CDR3aa: CASKAGQGYAGELFF
CDR3nt: TGTGCCAGTAAGGCGGGACAGGGTTATGCCGGGGAGCTGTTTTTT

d_gene: .
len: 13
v_gene: TRBV7-9
abundance: .
j_gene: TRBJ2-2
CDR3aa: CARAGENTGELLF
CDR3nt: TGTGCCAGGGCCGGGGAAAACACCGGGGAGCTGCTTTTT

d_gene: TRBD1
len: 17
v_gene: TRBV9
abundance: .
j_gene: TRBJ1-6
CDR3aa: CASSVGPKQGNNSPLHF
CDR3nt: TGTGCCAGCAGCGTAGGGCCAAAACAGGGGAATAATTCACCCCTCCACTTT

d_gene: TRBD2
len: 19
v_gene: TRBV5-4
abundance: .
j_gene: TRBJ2-1
CDR3aa: CAILWKGPRTSGIHNEQFF
CDR3nt: TGTGCCATCCTATGGAAGGGACCGAGGACTAGCGGGATCCACAATGAGCAGTTCTTC

d_gene: TRBD1
len: 17
v_gene: TRBV27
abundance: .
j_gene: TRBJ1-4
CDR3aa: CASSLSPFRGRNEKLFF
CDR3nt: TGTGCCAGCAGTTTATCGCCTTTCAGGGGGCGGAATGAAAAACTGTTTTTT

d_gene: .
len: 13
v_gene: TRBV11-1
abundance: few
j_gene: TRBJ1-4
CDR3aa: CASSFGGAEKLFF
CDR3nt: TGTGCCAGCAGCTTCGGGGGAGCTGAAAAACTGTTTTTT

d_gene: TRBD1
len: 15
v_gene: TRBV4-3
abundance: .
j_gene: TRBJ1-2
CDR3aa: CASSQALGTDYGYTF
CDR3nt: TGCGCCAGCAGCCAAGCCCTGGGGACAGACTATGGCTACACCTTC

d_gene: .
len: 14
v_gene: TRBV13
abundance: .
j_gene: TRBJ2-2
CDR3aa: CASSSGRYTGELFF
CDR3nt: TGTGCCAGCAGCTCAGGCCGGTACACCGGGGAGCTGTTTTTT

d_gene: TRBD1
len: 17
v_gene: TRBV7-8
abundance: few
j_gene: TRBJ1-3
CDR3aa: CASSLHRGQDSGNTIYF
CDR3nt: TGTGCCAGCAGCCTCCACAGGGGGCAGGACTCTGGAAACACCATATATTTT

d_gene: .
len: 14
v_gene: TRBV28
abundance: few
j_gene: TRBJ1-5
CDR3aa: CASSLGGSNQPQHF
CDR3nt: TGTGCCAGCAGTTTAGGGGGGAGCAATCAGCCCCAGCATTTT

d_gene: .
len: 17
v_gene: TRBV27
abundance: .
j_gene: TRBJ1-6
CDR3aa: CASSLEFPAPRNSPLHF
CDR3nt: TGTGCCAGCAGTTTAGAGTTCCCCGCACCACGGAATTCACCCCTCCACTTT

d_gene: .
len: 15
v_gene: TRBV7-6
abundance: .
j_gene: TRBJ1-1
CDR3aa: CASSHSPGDHTEAFF
CDR3nt: TGTGCCAGCAGCCACAGCCCGGGAGATCACACTGAAGCTTTCTTT

d_gene: TRBD1
len: 14
v_gene: TRBV29-1
abundance: .
j_gene: TRBJ2-5
CDR3aa: CSVPTNRGQETQYF
CDR3nt: TGCAGCGTTCCTACCAACAGGGGGCAGGAGACCCAGTACTTC

d_gene: .
len: 13
v_gene: TRBV28
abundance: .
j_gene: TRBJ1-2
CDR3aa: CASGEGTNYGYTF
CDR3nt: TGTGCCAGCGGAGAGGGTACTAACTATGGCTACACCTTC

d_gene: TRBD2
len: 15
v_gene: TRBV7-2
abundance: once
j_gene: TRBJ2-1
CDR3aa: CASSPRTRDYNEQFF
CDR3nt: TGTGCCAGCAGCCCAAGGACTAGAGACTACAATGAGCAGTTCTTC

d_gene: TRBD2
len: 13
v_gene: TRBV10-3
abundance: once
j_gene: TRBJ2-1
CDR3aa: CANREGPGNEQFF
CDR3nt: TGTGCCAATCGGGAGGGCCCGGGCAATGAGCAGTTCTTC

d_gene: .
len: 15
v_gene: TRBV28
abundance: .
j_gene: TRBJ2-7
CDR3aa: CASRGTSRASYEQYF
CDR3nt: TGTGCCAGCAGGGGAACTAGCAGGGCCTCCTACGAGCAGTACTTC

d_gene: .
len: 13
v_gene: TRBV5-1
abundance: .
j_gene: TRBJ2-1
CDR3aa: CASSPRGGGPQFF
CDR3nt: TGCGCCAGCAGCCCTAGGGGGGGCGGTCCGCAGTTCTTC

d_gene: .
len: 15
v_gene: TRBV13
abundance: .
j_gene: TRBJ1-1
CDR3aa: CASSSGQLMNTEAFF
CDR3nt: TGTGCCAGCAGCTCGGGACAACTTATGAACACTGAAGCTTTCTTT

d_gene: TRBD1
len: 14
v_gene: TRBV7-7
abundance: .
j_gene: TRBJ2-1
CDR3aa: CASSLGTGSDEQFF
CDR3nt: TGTGCTAGCAGCTTAGGGACAGGGTCAGATGAGCAGTTCTTC

d_gene: TRBD2
len: 15
v_gene: TRBV13
abundance: .
j_gene: TRBJ2-1
CDR3aa: CASSRGLGGYNEQFF
CDR3nt: TGTGCCAGCAGCAGGGGACTAGGAGGCTACAATGAGCAGTTCTTC

d_gene: .
len: 15
v_gene: TRBV19
abundance: .
j_gene: TRBJ1-1
CDR3aa: CASSIPAGMNTEAFF
CDR3nt: TGTGCCAGTAGTATCCCCGCGGGCATGAACACTGAAGCTTTCTTT

d_gene: TRBD1
len: 11
v_gene: TRBV28
abundance: .
j_gene: TRBJ1-1
CDR3aa: CATRGQGEAFF
CDR3nt: TGTGCCACGAGGGGGCAAGGTGAAGCTTTCTTT

d_gene: .
len: 14
v_gene: TRBV27
abundance: .
j_gene: TRBJ1-3
CDR3aa: CASSLGTRGNTIYF
CDR3nt: TGTGCCAGCAGTCTCGGGACAAGAGGAAACACCATATATTTT

d_gene: .
len: 24
v_gene: TRBV15
abundance: .
j_gene: TRBJ2-7
CDR3aa: CATSRGSTGGAGGSVAGSSYEQYF
CDR3nt: TGTGCCACCAGCAGAGGTTCAACAGGGGGCGCGGGGGGCTCTGTCGCGGGAAGCTCCTACGAGCAGTACTTC

d_gene: TRBD2
len: 15
v_gene: TRBV4-3
abundance: .
j_gene: TRBJ2-1
CDR3aa: CASSQDPLGGDEQFF
CDR3nt: TGCGCCAGCAGCCAAGATCCCCTGGGGGGGGATGAGCAGTTCTTC

d_gene: .
len: 16
v_gene: TRBV4-3
abundance: .
j_gene: TRBJ2-1
CDR3aa: CASSRQRGPSYNEQFF
CDR3nt: TGCGCCAGCAGCCGCCAACGAGGGCCCTCCTACAATGAGCAGTTCTTC

d_gene: TRBD1
len: 15
v_gene: TRBV7-9
abundance: once
j_gene: TRBJ2-7
CDR3aa: CASSRDREWEYEQYF
CDR3nt: TGTGCCAGCAGCCGGGACAGGGAATGGGAGTACGAGCAGTACTTC

d_gene: TRBD1
len: 14
v_gene: TRBV15
abundance: once
j_gene: TRBJ2-7
CDR3aa: CATSRKTGVGEQYF
CDR3nt: TGTGCCACCAGCAGAAAGACAGGGGTCGGGGAGCAGTACTTC

d_gene: .
len: 13
v_gene: TRBV2
abundance: .
j_gene: TRBJ1-4
CDR3aa: CASSDGGNEKLFF
CDR3nt: TGTGCCAGCAGTGACGGGGGTAATGAAAAACTGTTTTTT

d_gene: .
len: 15
v_gene: TRBV27
abundance: .
j_gene: TRBJ2-7
CDR3aa: CASSLWGGQGYEQYF
CDR3nt: TGTGCCAGCAGTTTATGGGGGGGGCAGGGCTACGAGCAGTACTTC